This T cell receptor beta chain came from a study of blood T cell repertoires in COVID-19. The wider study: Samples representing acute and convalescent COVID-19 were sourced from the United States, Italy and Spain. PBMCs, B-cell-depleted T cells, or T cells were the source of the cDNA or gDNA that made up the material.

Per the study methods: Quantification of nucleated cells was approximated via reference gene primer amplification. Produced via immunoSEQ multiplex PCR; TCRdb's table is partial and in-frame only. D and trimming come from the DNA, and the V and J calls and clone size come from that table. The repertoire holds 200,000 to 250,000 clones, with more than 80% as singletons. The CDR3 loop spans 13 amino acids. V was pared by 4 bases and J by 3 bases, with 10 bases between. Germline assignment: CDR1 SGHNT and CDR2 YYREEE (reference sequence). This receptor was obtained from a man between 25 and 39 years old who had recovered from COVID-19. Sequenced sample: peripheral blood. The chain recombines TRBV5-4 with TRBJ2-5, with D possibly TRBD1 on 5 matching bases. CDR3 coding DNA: TGTGCCAGCAGCAGACAGACCGAAGAGACCCAGTACTTC. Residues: CASSRQTEETQYF.